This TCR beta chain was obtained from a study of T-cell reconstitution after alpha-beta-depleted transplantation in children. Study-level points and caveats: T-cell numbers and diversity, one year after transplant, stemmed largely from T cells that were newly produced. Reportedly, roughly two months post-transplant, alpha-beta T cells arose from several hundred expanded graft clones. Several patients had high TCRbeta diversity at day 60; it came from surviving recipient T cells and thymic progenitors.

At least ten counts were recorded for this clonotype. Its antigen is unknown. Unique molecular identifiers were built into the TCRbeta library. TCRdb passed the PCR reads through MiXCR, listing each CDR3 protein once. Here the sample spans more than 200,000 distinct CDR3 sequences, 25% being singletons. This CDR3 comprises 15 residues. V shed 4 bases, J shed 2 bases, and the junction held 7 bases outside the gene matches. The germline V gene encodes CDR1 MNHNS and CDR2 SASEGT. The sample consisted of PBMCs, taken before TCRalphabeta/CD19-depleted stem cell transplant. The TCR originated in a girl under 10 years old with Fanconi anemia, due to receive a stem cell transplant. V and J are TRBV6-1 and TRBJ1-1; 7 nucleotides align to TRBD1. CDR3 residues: CASSVRQGSNTEAFF. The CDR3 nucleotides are TGTGCCAGCAGTGTACGACAGGGTTCAAACACTGAAGCTTTCTTT.